The sequence of this T cell receptor (beta chain) was determined in a study of patients and donors after allogeneic stem cell transplantation. The table lists this clonotype with a few counts. TCRdb reprocessed the RT-PCR reads with MiXCR, giving one entry per CDR3 protein. This repertoire shows approximately 160,000 distinct CDR3 sequences, 30% found once; its top ten account for under 3.5%. Trimming took off 5 bases at V and 7 bases at J, with 17 bases between the two ends. Germline lookup yields CDR1 SGHTA and CDR2 FQGNSA. This CDR3 is 14 amino acids long. The material sequenced was blood, either unsorted or a sorted T cell fraction (not recorded which). The TCR originated in a human donor who was either an allogeneic HSCT recipient or a stem cell or donor lymphocyte infusion donor (not recorded which). It is not recorded whose cells these are; they may come from a transplant donor. This chain uses TRBV7-2 with TRBJ1-1, with D unresolved. CDR3 sequence reads: CASSPSRFGGEAFF. The CDR3 nucleotides read TGTGCCAGCAGCCCCTCAAGGTTTGGTGGTGAAGCTTTCTTT.